This TCR beta chain came from a study of blood T cell repertoires in COVID-19 (dated by TCRdb to the early 2020s). About the full investigation: Samples covering the acute and convalescent phases of COVID-19 were provided by collaborators in the United States, Italy and Spain. Where available, HLA class I and class II types were taken from metadata supplied by the sample provider and were not determined by assay-based typing. The sample metadata nearly always contained a de-identified subject ID, COVID-19 status, age in years and sex. Subjects who had been exposed to COVID-19, were actively infected with it, or had recovered from it provided the deeply sampled blood TCRbeta repertoires that made up the dataset. The repertoires were released in a freely available public database meant as a resource for research on the immune response to SARS-CoV-2. The material from the prospective study consisted of cDNA or gDNA derived from T cells, B-cell-depleted T cells, or PBMCs. The samples were drawn from the first 160 participants of the ongoing ImmuneRACE study and from 1,254 subjects provided by 6 global collaborators.

In the prospective study, participants were roughly 18 to 90 years old, resided in about two dozen geographic areas of the United States, and were enrolled through a virtual design. Cohort assignment in the prospective study relied on participant-reported clinical history from a screening survey and a study questionnaire. Recovered participants in ImmuneRACE Cohort 3 were defined by two consecutive negative NP/OP PCR tests, clearance by a healthcare professional, or resolution of symptoms. Each participant in the prospective study had whole blood, serum and a nasopharyngeal or oropharyngeal swab collected by mobile phlebotomists. Over a 2-month period, participants in the prospective study had the option of providing additional blood draws and questionnaires. Prospective study blood samples were shipped either frozen or at room temperature before DNA extraction. Overall study results and their limits: Clinical and demographic metadata were provided uncurated, with the amount varying by source and participant.

This clone came up once. Its cognate antigen has yet to be identified. Base qualities are not recorded, but no much larger clone differs from it by a single base. A distance of 11 bases separates the germline ends of V and J, which lose 5 bases and 2 bases respectively. The CDR3 goes from the cysteine to the phenylalanine over 14 residues. The only DNA kept is the CDR3, 42 bases in frame from the first base. CDR1 and CDR2 (LNHDA, SQIVND) derive from the germline V gene (reference sequence). TCRbeta CDR3 regions were amplified from genomic DNA by means of the immunoSEQ Assay, a bias-controlled multiplex PCR. Under the source paper's analysis protocol: The number of nucleated cells in each sample was estimated from the amplification of reference gene primers within the assay. To quantify the absolute abundance of each unique TCRbeta CDR3 rearrangement, sequence reads were collapsed and filtered. Productive Simpson clonality was computed per sample as the square root of Simpson's diversity index over productive rearrangements. TCRdb obtained this table from immuneACCESS and retained in-frame rearrangements with V and J assigned. These tables miss some clones; where compared with another copy, unresolved V genes account for less than half of the shortfall, and the remainder is unexplained. That table furnishes V, J and clone size, whereas the DNA furnished D and trimming. The sample profile shows more than 110,000 clones; roughly 90% of them were found once. Around 4.5% of the sample is in the top ten clones.

The specimen sequenced was PBMCs or T cells enriched from blood (not recorded which). This receptor was obtained from a man aged 45-65 years who had recovered from COVID-19. The rearrangement combines TRBV19 with TRBJ2-3; TRBD1 is a possible D gene, resting on 6 matching bases. The CDR3 region has the sequence CASSPNRVTDTQYF. In nucleotides, the sequence is TGTGCCAGTAGTCCCAACAGGGTCACAGATACGCAGTATTTT.